The rows below give T cell receptor beta chains drawn from one sample of a study of T-cell reconstitution after alpha-beta-depleted transplantation in children. TCRdb re-derived calls from the PCR reads in MiXCR, one entry per CDR3 protein. The data contain over 200,000 distinct CDR3 sequences, 8.4% of them singletons. The sequences come from PBMCs, mostly from graft donor cells, collected 360 days after TCRalphabeta/CD19-depleted stem cell transplant. The origin of the receptors is a male patient aged 2 to 10 who had a stem cell transplant for acute myeloid leukemia, so the T cells may come from the graft donor. Each CDR3 is given with its conserved first and last residue. The order of the fields is V gene, J gene, CDR3 protein.

>TRBV20-1|TRBJ1-5
CSARNTGGQPQHF
>TRBV20-1|TRBJ2-7
CSARSGNFYEQYF
>TRBV20-1|TRBJ2-5
CSARDQSPRTSGQETQYF
>TRBV20-1|TRBJ1-1
CSAGDSRGAEAFF
>TRBV7-9|TRBJ2-1
CASSHQGNEQFF
>TRBV7-9|TRBJ2-5
CASSLATATQYF
>TRBV20-1|TRBJ2-7
CSARSPSAYEQYF
>TRBV10-2|TRBJ1-1
CAAHNSMNTEAFF
>TRBV29-1|TRBJ2-5
CSAPGTSGSQTQYF
>TRBV9|TRBJ1-5
CASSVAPNQPQHF
>TRBV6-5|TRBJ2-1
CASSYISASYNEQFF
>TRBV29-1|TRBJ2-7
CSVVSRVLAGVDEQYF
>TRBV5-1|TRBJ2-3
CASSLGWRDTQYF
>TRBV12-3/TRBV12-4|TRBJ1-2
CASSLGGGLYGYTF